These 16 T cell receptor beta chains originate from one sample sequenced in a study of STAT5B mutations in CD4+ large granular lymphocyte leukemia. Sequencing used immunoSEQ multiplex PCR; TCRdb keeps in-frame clones, though not all of them. The repertoire holds approximately 31,000 clones, about 70% seen once, with 1.5% to 2% in the top ten. The sequenced sample was CD4+ T cells from blood buffy coats. These receptors all come from a human donor in good health.

The rearrangement links TRBV19 to TRBJ1-1; D not resolved. The CDR3 spans 15 residues. CDR1 and CDR2 (germline): LNHDA, SQIVND (reference sequence). Trimming shortened V by 4 bases and J by 5 bases, and 17 bases separated the two germline ends. The CDR3 protein is CASSTAGQIWTEAFF. Written as DNA, the CDR3 is TGTGCCAGTAGTACTGCCGGGCAGATTTGGACTGAAGCTTTCTTT.

J is TRBJ2-7 and V is TRBV28, with TRBD2 as a possible D gene (6 bases). This CDR3 is 14 amino acids long. Trimming took 6 bases from V and 2 from J, leaving 14 bases between them. Looked up from germline, CDR1 is MDHEN and CDR2 is SYDVKM. The CDR3 DNA reads TGTGCCAGCAGGCAAGGGGACTCTGCCTACGAGCAGTACTTC. Amino acid sequence: CASRQGDSAYEQYF.

The chain has TRBV5-6 and TRBJ1-1; D unclear. V lost 0 bases and J lost 1, with 10 bases in between. This CDR3 contains 15 residues. CDR1 and CDR2 from the germline V gene are SGHDT and YYEEEE. CDR3 protein: CASSLVEGGNTEAFF. The CDR3 DNA reads TGTGCCAGCAGCTTGGTAGAGGGAGGGAACACTGAAGCTTTCTTT.

The chain is built from TRBV5-1 and TRBJ2-1, with D perhaps TRBD2 (6 bases). The CDR3 is made up of 12 amino acids. V was cut by 5 bases and J by 9 bases, with 12 bases left in between. The germline CDR1 and CDR2 sequences are SGHRS and YFSETQ. The CDR3 sequence: CASRGGEPEQFF. CDR3 nucleotide sequence: TGCGCCAGCAGAGGCGGGGAGCCTGAGCAGTTCTTC.

V and J are TRBV5-5 and TRBJ1-2; 11 bases map to TRBD1. CDR3 length: 15 residues. The J segment lost 7 bases and the V segment lost 4 bases, leaving 9 bases of the junction unmatched. Germline CDR1 is SGHKS and CDR2 is YYEKEE (reference sequence). The CDR3 protein is CASSLRDRGYIGYTF. For the CDR3, the DNA is TGTGCCAGCAGCCTCAGGGACAGGGGGTACATTGGCTACACCTTC. Supplemented by reference TRBV5-5 and TRBJ1-2, the full variable domain reads DAGVTQSPTHLIKTRGQQVTLRCSPISGHKSVSWYQQVLGQGPQFIFQYYEKEERGRGNFPDRFSARQFPNYSSELNVNALLLGDSALYLCASSLRDRGYIGYTFGSGTRLTVV.

The V gene is TRBV4-1, the J gene TRBJ1-4; TRBD1 aligns across 7 bases. This CDR3 has 17 residues. The germline CDR1 and CDR2 sequences are MGHRA and YSYEKL. With V trimmed by 1 base and J by 8 bases, 13 bases remained unmatched. The CDR3 region has the DNA TGCGCCAGCAGCCAAGGAGCTCTGCCAGGGGGGCGGGAAAAACTGTTTTTT. Translating it yields CASSQGALPGGREKLFF.

This clone was seen a few times. The chain links TRBV9 to TRBJ2-1, with 11 bases aligning to TRBD2. This CDR3 is 14 amino acids long. V was pared by 7 bases and J by 9 bases, with 9 bases of the junction left unmatched. Germline V gene data show CDR1 as SGDLS and CDR2 as YYNGEE. This CDR3 is CASRVSGGAGEQFF. In DNA form, the CDR3 reads TGTGCCAGCCGGGTTAGCGGGGGGGCGGGTGAGCAGTTCTTC.

This rearrangement joins TRBV30 to TRBJ2-1, with a tentative D call TRBD1 (5 bases). Germline assignment: CDR1 GTSNPN and CDR2 SVGIG (reference sequence). The CDR3 extends over 13 amino acids. V lost 2 bases and J lost 8, with 13 bases in between. The CDR3: CAWSTGLDDEQFF. Here the CDR3 DNA reads TGTGCCTGGAGTACAGGATTAGACGATGAGCAGTTCTTC.

This chain links TRBV5-1 with TRBJ2-1; D is tentatively TRBD1 or TRBD2 (5 bases each). The V end was cut by 4 bases, the J end by 16 bases, with 18 bases between. The CDR3 totals 12 residues. CDR1 SGHRS and CDR2 YFSETQ come from the germline V gene. The CDR3 is CASSQPGTALFF. DNA of the CDR3: TGCGCCAGCAGCCAGCCCGGGACCGCGTTATTCTTC.

The chain employs TRBV5-4 and TRBJ1-3, with 7 bases aligning to TRBD1. The trim removed 8 bases at V and 2 bases at J, leaving 7 bases unmatched. CDR3 length: 14 amino acids. Germline V lookup: CDR1 SGHNT, CDR2 YYREEE (reference sequence). CDR3 amino acids: CASRQGLTGNTIYF. The CDR3 region has the DNA TGTGCCAGTCGACAGGGTCTGACTGGAAACACCATATATTTT.

This sequence joins TRBV7-3 and TRBJ1-6, with no clear D. The germline V gene has CDR1 SGHTA and CDR2 FQGTGA. Between the trimmed V and J ends, which lost 4 bases and 7 bases, there was a span of 8 bases. The CDR3 extends over 13 amino acids. For the CDR3, the DNA is TGTGCCAGCAGCTCTACACCCAATTCACCCCTCCACTTT. Amino acid sequence: CASSSTPNSPLHF.

V is TRBV7-2 and J is TRBJ1-2, with a possible D match to TRBD1 (5 bases). Germline CDR1 SGHTA, CDR2 FQGNSA. V lost 2 bases, J lost 6 bases, and 13 bases lay in between. The CDR3 totals 14 residues. The CDR3 loop reads CASSLMGQGNGYTF. In DNA form, the CDR3 reads TGTGCCAGCAGCTTAATGGGTCAGGGTAATGGCTACACCTTC.

This clone was counted between two and nine times. The rearrangement joins TRBV18 to TRBJ1-2; D is ambiguous. Trimming left V 3 bases short and J 3 bases short, with 8 bases between. This CDR3 is built from 13 residues. Germline V CDR1 and CDR2: KGHSH, LQKENI. This chain's CDR3 is CASSPEPDYGYTF. Here the CDR3 DNA reads TGTGCCAGCTCACCCGAACCTGACTATGGCTACACCTTC.

The count of this clone is one. The chain carries TRBV7-2 and TRBJ1-2; a possible D gene is TRBD1 (6 bases). CDR3 length equals 15 residues. CDR1 is SGHTA, CDR2 FQGNSA, per germline. Trimming removed 4 bases at V and 4 bases at J, with 16 bases between. The CDR3 sequence: CASSSGGLGFYGYTF. CDR3 nucleotides: TGTGCCAGCAGCTCTGGGGGCCTAGGATTCTATGGCTACACCTTC.

The chain is built from TRBV4-2 and TRBJ2-2; 11 bases align to TRBD1. This CDR3 contains 16 residues. With V trimmed by 4 bases and J by 5 bases, 6 bases remained unmatched. The germline CDR1 and CDR2 sequences are LGHNA and YNFKEQ. The CDR3 DNA reads TGTGCCAGCAGCCCAAGGACAGGGGGCGAGACCGGGGAGCTGTTTTTT. It encodes CASSPRTGGETGELFF.

V is TRBV18 and J is TRBJ1-5; D is perhaps TRBD1 (5 bases). Germline V gene lookup returns CDR1 KGHSH and CDR2 LQKENI. V lost 6 bases and J 7 bases, leaving 13 bases between the germline ends. This CDR3 has 13 residues. The CDR3 region has the DNA TGTGCCAGCTCCCCCCCCGGGGCCCAGCCCCAGCATTTT. Amino acids: CASSPPGAQPQHF.